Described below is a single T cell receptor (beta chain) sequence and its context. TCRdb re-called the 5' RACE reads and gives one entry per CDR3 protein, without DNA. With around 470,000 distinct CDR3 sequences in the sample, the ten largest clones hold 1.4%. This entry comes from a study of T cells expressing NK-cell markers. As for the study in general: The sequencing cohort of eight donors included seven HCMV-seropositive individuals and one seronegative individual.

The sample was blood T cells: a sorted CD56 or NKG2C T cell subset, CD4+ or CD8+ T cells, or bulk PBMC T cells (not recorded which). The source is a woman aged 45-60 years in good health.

The CDR3 sequence is CASRGIGTDTQYF. The chain employs TRBV19 and TRBJ2-3; TCRdb gives TRBD2 as the D gene, but with no DNA this cannot be confirmed. CDR3 size: 13 residues. In germline, CDR1 is LNHDA, CDR2 SQIVND (reference sequence).